This TCR beta chain was captured by sequencing in a study of shared clonotypes between healthy human individuals. TCRdb's table, derived via immunoSEQ multiplex PCR, lists solely in-frame clones and lacks some. The table lists 950,000 to 1,300,000 clones, about 75% of them singletons. This CDR3 contains 15 residues. This TCR derives from a man between 18 and 29 years old in good health. Sequenced: memory CD4+ T cells sorted from blood. Indicated subset: CD45RA-negative fraction. V gene TRBV21-1 combines with J gene TRBJ2-7. TRBV21-1 is deemed a pseudogene. The CDR3 is CASSKFPGRTYEQYF. The DNA for the CDR3 is TGTGCCAGCAGCAAATTCCCGGGACGGACCTACGAGCAGTACTTC.